Presented here are 13 T cell receptor beta chains from one specimen sequenced in a study of early T cells in non-severe SARS-CoV-2 infection. TCRdb recomputed calls from the 5' RACE reads with MiXCR, one row per CDR3 protein. The sample includes 48,000 or so distinct CDR3 sequences, roughly 6.2% of them seen just once. The sample in question was whole blood, obtained at baseline. Receptor source: an adult who was a healthcare worker with PCR-confirmed SARS-CoV-2 infection or an uninfected control (not recorded which).

This chain joins TRBV25-1 and TRBJ2-1; 10 nucleotides match TRBD1. After removal of 4 bases from V and 9 bases from J, the junction contained 9 bases not matched to a gene. This CDR3 is 15 amino acids long. Germline CDR1 and CDR2: MGHDK and SYGVNS. CDR3 DNA: TGTGCCAGCAGTGCGACAGGGGGCCCGGTGGGTGAGCAGTTCTTC. It yields the protein CASSATGGPVGEQFF.

CDR3 loop: CSALGTATGELFF. CDR3 bases: TGCAGTGCCCTAGGGACGGCTACCGGGGAGCTGTTTTTT. The rearrangement links TRBV20-1 to TRBJ2-2, with D perhaps given as TRBD1 or TRBD2 (5 bases each). Trimming removed 6 bases from V and 5 bases from J, with 13 bases in between. CDR3 length equals 13 residues. Germline V gene data show CDR1 as DFQATT and CDR2 as SNEGSKA (reference sequence).

This clonotype has a count of ten or more. The V gene is TRBV20-1, the J gene TRBJ2-7; D unclear. Germline V gene sequence: CDR1 DFQATT, CDR2 SNEGSKA (reference sequence). The length of the CDR3 is 13 residues. V shed 2 bases and J shed 3 bases, with 11 bases lying between them. CDR3 nucleotide sequence: TGCAGTGCTAGACAGACGTCCGACTACGAGCAGTACTTC. Its protein product is CSARQTSDYEQYF.

This clonotype is medium-sized in the sample. The chain links TRBV29-1 to TRBJ2-5, with 8 bases that match TRBD1. CDR3 length: 13 amino acids. Germline lookup yields CDR1 SQVTM and CDR2 ANQGSEA. Trimming took 6 bases from V and 5 from J; bases not matched to a gene: 8. The CDR3 DNA sequence: TGCAGCGTCGTCAGGGGGCTTGCGGAGACCCAGTACTTC. The encoded protein is CSVVRGLAETQYF.

This clonotype was seen only a few times. This chain links TRBV28 with TRBJ2-1; D is ambiguous. The V end lost 10 bases, the J end lost 3 bases, and 10 bases lay between the germline ends. The length of the CDR3 is 12 residues. Germline V CDR1 and CDR2: MDHEN, SYDVKM. The CDR3 sequence is CAILGNYNEQFF. DNA of the CDR3: TGTGCCATCCTTGGCAACTACAATGAGCAGTTCTTC.

The chain combines TRBV20-1 with TRBJ1-5, with no clear D. The ends were cut back, 6 bases at V and 1 base at J, with 22 bases in the middle. CDR1 and CDR2 (germline): DFQATT, SNEGSKA (reference sequence). The CDR3 covers 17 residues. As DNA, the CDR3 is TGCAGTGCCCCCTACCAGAACTCGGGTATCAGCAATCAGCCCCAGCATTTT. The encoded protein is CSAPYQNSGISNQPQHF.

Points on this clonotype: A read error is possible here, since a much larger clone lies one base away. The chain recombines TRBV20-1 with TRBJ2-5, with D possibly being TRBD2 (5 bases). Per the germline V gene, CDR1 is DFQATT and CDR2 is SNEGSKA (reference sequence). V lost 4 bases and J lost 5, with 17 bases in between. The CDR3 runs 14 residues. The CDR3 loop is CSANHAERVETQYF. CDR3 nucleotide sequence: TGCAGTGCTAATCATGCAGAGAGGGTTGAGACCCAGTACTTC.

This clonotype was counted at least ten times. This chain joins TRBV13 and TRBJ1-5; 9 positions match TRBD1. Germline V gene lookup returns CDR1 PRHDT and CDR2 FYEKMQ (reference sequence). J lost 6 bases, V lost 5 bases, and 5 bases had no gene match. CDR3 length: 14 amino acids. The chain's CDR3 is CASSQGTGTQPQHF. DNA of the CDR3: TGTGCCAGCAGCCAGGGGACAGGGACTCAGCCCCAGCATTTT.

This clonotype was recorded many times. This chain links TRBV7-9 with TRBJ2-1, with TRBD1 identical over 7 bases. V shed 3 bases, J shed 14 bases, and the junction held 4 bases outside the gene matches. The CDR3 has 11 residues. Germline loops: CDR1 SEHNR, CDR2 FQNEAQ (reference sequence). The CDR3 bases are TGTGCCAGCAGCTTGGGAACAGGGGAGTTCTTC. This sequence encodes CASSLGTGEFF.

The chain couples TRBV19 to TRBJ2-7, with 11 bases fitting TRBD2. The V gene's germline CDR1 is LNHDA and CDR2 SQIVND (reference sequence). The CDR3 is 15 residues long. The trim removed 6 bases at V and 5 bases at J, leaving 9 bases unmatched. For the CDR3, the DNA is TGTGCCAGTAGCCATTTAGCGGGAGGGGCCAACGAGCAGTACTTC. Protein: CASSHLAGGANEQYF.

This clonotype came up many times. The chain joins TRBV20-1 to TRBJ2-3; TRBD2 might be the D (6 bases). V was cut by 5 bases and J by 4 bases, with 22 bases left in between. This CDR3 has 16 residues. The germline gives CDR1 DFQATT, CDR2 SNEGSKA (reference sequence). The CDR3 region is CSAPGIMGGPPDTQYF. The CDR3, as DNA: TGCAGTGCTCCGGGGATCATGGGAGGCCCTCCAGATACGCAGTATTTT.

The table lists this clonotype with many counts. The V call is TRBV7-2, the J call TRBJ1-5; D gene uncertain. V lost 5 bases and J lost 3, with 5 bases in between. Looked up from germline, CDR1 is SGHTA and CDR2 is FQGNSA. CDR3 length: 12 residues. CDR3 amino acids: CASSRDNQPQHF. The CDR3 nucleotides are TGTGCCAGCAGCAGAGACAATCAGCCCCAGCATTTT.

This chain joins TRBV5-1 and TRBJ2-1, with a tentative D call TRBD2 (7 bases). This CDR3 spans 18 amino acids. The ends were cut back, 0 bases at V and 5 bases at J, with 21 bases in the middle. Germline V CDR1 and CDR2: SGHRS, YFSETQ. CDR3 in amino acids: CASSLVPLGAGTNNEQFF. The CDR3 DNA reads as TGCGCCAGCAGCTTGGTCCCATTGGGGGCAGGGACTAACAATGAGCAGTTCTTC.